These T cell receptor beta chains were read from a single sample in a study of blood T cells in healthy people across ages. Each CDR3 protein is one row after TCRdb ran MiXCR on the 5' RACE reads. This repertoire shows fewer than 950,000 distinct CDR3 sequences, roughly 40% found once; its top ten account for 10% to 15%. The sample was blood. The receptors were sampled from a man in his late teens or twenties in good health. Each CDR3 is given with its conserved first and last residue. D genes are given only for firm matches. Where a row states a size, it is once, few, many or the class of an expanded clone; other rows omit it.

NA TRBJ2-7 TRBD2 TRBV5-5 CASSLKVVTSSYEQYF TGTGCCAGCAGCTTAAAGGTGGTGACTAGCAGTTACGAGCAGTACTTC
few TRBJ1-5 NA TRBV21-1 CASLKVVGQPQHF TGTGCCAGCCTCAAAGTTGTCGGTCAGCCCCAGCATTTT
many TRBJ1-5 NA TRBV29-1 CSVGTANQPQHF TGCAGCGTTGGGACAGCTAATCAGCCCCAGCATTTT
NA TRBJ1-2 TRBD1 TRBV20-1 CSARGNRGRDGYTF TGCAGTGCTAGGGGCAACAGGGGGCGCGATGGCTACACCTTC
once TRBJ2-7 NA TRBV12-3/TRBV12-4 CASSVGGEASEQYF TGTGCCAGCAGTGTCGGAGGGGAGGCGAGCGAGCAGTACTTC
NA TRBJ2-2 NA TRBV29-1 CSVDPGPNTGELFF TGCAGCGTTGACCCAGGTCCGAACACCGGGGAGCTGTTTTTT
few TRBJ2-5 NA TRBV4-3 CASSQGLTETQYF TGCGCCAGCAGCCAAGGCCTTACCGAGACCCAGTACTTC
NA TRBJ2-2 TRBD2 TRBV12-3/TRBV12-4 CASSQTSGETGELFF TGTGCCAGCAGTCAAACTAGCGGAGAAACCGGGGAGCTGTTTTTT
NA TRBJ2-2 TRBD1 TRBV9 CASRAGGTGELFF TGTGCCAGCAGAGCAGGGGGCACCGGGGAGCTGTTTTTT
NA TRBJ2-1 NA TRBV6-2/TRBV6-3 CASSYGLVRTQFF TGTGCCAGCAGTTACGGCCTCGTAAGGACCCAGTTCTTC
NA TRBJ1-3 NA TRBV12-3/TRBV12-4 CASSRRQSGNTIYF TGTGCCAGCAGTCGGCGACAGTCTGGAAACACCATATATTTT
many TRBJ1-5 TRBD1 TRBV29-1 CSVGTGGQPQHF TGCAGCGTTGGAACAGGGGGACAGCCCCAGCATTTT
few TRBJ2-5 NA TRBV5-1 CASSFGPTGQETQYF TGCGCCAGCAGCTTCGGACCGACGGGCCAAGAGACCCAGTACTTC
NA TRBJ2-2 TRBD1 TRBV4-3 CASRGTGPGELFF TGCGCCAGCCGCGGGACAGGGCCCGGGGAGCTGTTTTTT
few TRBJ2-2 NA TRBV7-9 CASNLNGAAVYTGELFF TGTGCCAGCAACCTAAACGGAGCGGCGGTGTACACCGGGGAGCTGTTTTTT
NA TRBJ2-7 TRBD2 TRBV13 CASSWYMGRLAGGEQYF TGTGCCAGCAGCTGGTATATGGGCCGACTAGCGGGAGGCGAGCAGTACTTC
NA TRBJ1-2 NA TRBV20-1 CSARDGGLVYGYTF TGCAGTGCTAGAGATGGGGGGCTTGTGTATGGCTACACCTTC
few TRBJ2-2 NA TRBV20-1 CSAKPVQGKLFF TGCAGTGCCAAGCCGGTTCAGGGGAAGCTGTTTTTT
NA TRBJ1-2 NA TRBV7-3 CPSSPHRTGYTF TGTCCCAGCAGCCCACATCGGACCGGCTACACCTTC
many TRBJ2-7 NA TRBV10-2 CASSESRAGSYEQYF TGCGCCAGCAGTGAGTCAAGGGCGGGGTCATACGAGCAGTACTTC
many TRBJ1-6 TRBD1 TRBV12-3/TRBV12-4 CASSLDREASPLHF TGTGCCAGCAGCTTAGACAGGGAAGCTTCACCCCTCCACTTT
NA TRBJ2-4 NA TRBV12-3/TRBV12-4 CASSLRDGGIQYF TGTGCCAGCAGTTTAAGGGACGGAGGGATTCAGTACTTC
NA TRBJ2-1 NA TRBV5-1 CASSLDVRNDNEQFF TGCGCCAGCAGCCTCGATGTCCGGAACGACAATGAGCAGTTCTTC
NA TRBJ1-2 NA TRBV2 CASRGSPAGRPAGFRGYTF TGTGCCAGCAGGGGGTCCCCTGCAGGGAGACCGGCGGGGTTCCGTGGCTACACCTTC
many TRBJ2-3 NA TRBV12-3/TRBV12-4 CASSLNSYADTQYF TGTGCCAGCAGTTTAAACAGCTATGCAGATACGCAGTATTTT
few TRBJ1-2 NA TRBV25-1 CASSELEYGYTF TGTGCCAGCAGTGAGTTGGAATATGGCTACACCTTC
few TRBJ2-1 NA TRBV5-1 CASSSNDRVEQFF TGCGCCAGCAGCTCTAATGACAGAGTAGAGCAGTTCTTC
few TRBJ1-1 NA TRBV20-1 CSVTRGVGTEAFF TGCAGTGTCACCCGGGGGGTTGGGACTGAAGCTTTCTTT
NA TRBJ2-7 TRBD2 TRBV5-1 CAGSRRGAEYEQYF TGCGCCGGCAGCAGGCGGGGGGCTGAATACGAGCAGTACTTC
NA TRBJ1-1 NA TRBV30 CAWSQGHTEAFF TGTGCCTGGAGCCAGGGTCACACTGAAGCTTTCTTT
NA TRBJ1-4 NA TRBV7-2 CASSLKGGRTNEKLFF TGTGCCAGCAGCTTAAAGGGGGGCAGGACTAATGAAAAACTGTTTTTT
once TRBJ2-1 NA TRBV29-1 CSVLASYNEQFF TGCAGCGTTCTAGCGTCTTACAATGAGCAGTTCTTC
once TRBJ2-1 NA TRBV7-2 CASSLRVQGIINSSYNEQFF TGTGCCAGCAGCCTAAGGGTCCAGGGTATTATCAACAGCTCCTACAATGAGCAGTTCTTC
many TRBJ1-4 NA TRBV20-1 CSARGPTNEKLFF TGCAGTGCCAGGGGACCAACTAATGAAAAACTGTTTTTT
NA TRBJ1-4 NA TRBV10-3 CATTRDNEKLFF TGTGCCACAACGAGGGACAATGAAAAACTGTTTTTT
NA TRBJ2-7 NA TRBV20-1 CSARVGGREQYF TGCAGTGCCCGAGTGGGAGGAAGAGAGCAGTACTTC
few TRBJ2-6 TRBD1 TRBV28 CASSPDRASGANVLTF TGTGCCAGCAGCCCTGACAGGGCTTCTGGGGCCAACGTCCTGACTTTC
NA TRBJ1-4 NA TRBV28 CASRLDTTTNEKLFF TGTGCCAGCAGATTGGACACCACAACTAATGAAAAACTGTTTTTT
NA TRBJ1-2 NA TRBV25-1 CASSDPGDGYTF TGTGCCAGCAGTGACCCAGGGGATGGCTACACCTTC
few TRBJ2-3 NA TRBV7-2 CASSLNGPEGTQYF TGTGCCAGCAGCTTAAACGGCCCTGAGGGTACGCAGTATTTT
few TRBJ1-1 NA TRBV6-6 CASSSSGATEAFF TGTGCCAGCAGTTCGTCAGGGGCCACTGAAGCTTTCTTT
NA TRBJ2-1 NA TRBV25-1 CASSDPPGQFF TGTGCCAGCAGTGACCCCCCAGGGCAGTTCTTC
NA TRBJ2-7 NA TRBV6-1 CASSEALLGGRSPYEQYF TGTGCCAGCAGTGAAGCGCTTCTGGGGGGCAGATCCCCCTACGAGCAGTACTTC
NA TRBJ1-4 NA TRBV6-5 CASSFEGNEKLFF TGTGCCAGCAGTTTTGAGGGTAATGAAAAACTGTTTTTT
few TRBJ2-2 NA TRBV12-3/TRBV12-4 CASSSRLGSGELFF TGTGCCAGCAGTAGCAGGTTGGGATCCGGGGAGCTGTTTTTT
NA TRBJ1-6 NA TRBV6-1 CASSEGRGGYNSPLHF TGTGCCAGCAGTGAAGGAAGGGGAGGGTATAATTCACCCCTCCACTTT
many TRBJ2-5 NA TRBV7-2 CASSLSYQETQYF TGTGCCAGCAGCTTATCGTACCAAGAGACCCAGTACTTC